Listed below are T cell receptor beta chains from one sample, sequenced in a study of T and B cells in COVID-19 patients. In TCRdb, the multiplex PCR reads were re-called with MiXCR into one record per CDR3 protein. The sample has 8,000 to 9,500 distinct CDR3 sequences, approximately 37% seen once. What was sequenced was blood. The source of these receptors is a human donor with active COVID-19. Each CDR3 is given with its conserved first and last residue. D genes are given only for firm matches. Where a row states a size, it is once, few, many or the class of an expanded clone; other rows omit it.

DNA	CDR3	size	J	V	D
TGTGCCACCAGTGAAGGACAGGGGGGCGGGGAGCTGTTTTTT	CATSEGQGGGELFF	NA	TRBJ2-2	TRBV24-1	TRBD1
TGTGCCAGCAGTGTTCAGACGAGGCCTCCCTCTGAGCAGTTCTTC	CASSVQTRPPSEQFF	few	TRBJ2-1	TRBV6-1	NA
TGTGCCAGCAGTTACTTGGACAGGGGGGTCTACGAGCAGTACTTC	CASSYLDRGVYEQYF	few	TRBJ2-7	TRBV6-5	TRBD1
TGTGCCAGCAGCTCAGGGACAGCTACCTGGGAGACCCAGTACTTC	CASSSGTATWETQYF	NA	TRBJ2-5	TRBV5-4	TRBD1
TGTGCCAGTAGTATCGATAGGGGGACAAGCGTCACTGAAGCTTTCTTT	CASSIDRGTSVTEAFF	NA	TRBJ1-1	TRBV19	NA
TGTGCCAGCAGGTTACAGGGACCGTCCTACACCTTC	CASRLQGPSYTF	NA	TRBJ1-2	TRBV27	NA
TGTGCCAGTAGTATGCGGACAGGGACTGAAGCTTTCTTT	CASSMRTGTEAFF	few	TRBJ1-1	TRBV19	TRBD1
TGTGCCAGCAGTCAATTAACAGGGACTGAAGCTTTCTTT	CASSQLTGTEAFF	few	TRBJ1-1	TRBV12-3/TRBV12-4	NA
TGTGCCAGCATTGGACAAGCTGAAGCTTTCTTT	CASIGQAEAFF	few	TRBJ1-1	TRBV6-1	NA
TGTGCCAGTAGTATCGGACAGCCGAACACTGAAGCTTTCTTT	CASSIGQPNTEAFF	few	TRBJ1-1	TRBV19	NA
TGTGTCAGCAGCTTGGGTCGGGCCAGCACAGATACGCAGTATTTT	CVSSLGRASTDTQYF	NA	TRBJ2-3	TRBV5-6	NA
TGTGCCAGCAGGCAGGGGGCCTCTGGAAACACCATATATTTT	CASRQGASGNTIYF	few	TRBJ1-3	TRBV12-3/TRBV12-4	TRBD1
TGTGCCAGTAACTATCGGACGTCATTTAATGAGCAGTTCTTC	CASNYRTSFNEQFF	NA	TRBJ2-1	TRBV19	NA
TGTGCCAGCAGTTTTTACCTAGCGGGAACCCCCGATGAGCAGTTCTTC	CASSFYLAGTPDEQFF	few	TRBJ2-1	TRBV12-3/TRBV12-4	TRBD2
TGTGCCAGTAGTAGGGAGGTCTTCTCTGGGGCCAACGTCCTGACTTTC	CASSREVFSGANVLTF	NA	TRBJ2-6	TRBV19	NA
TGCAGCGTGGGCCGGTTAGCCTACAATGAGCAGTTCTTC	CSVGRLAYNEQFF	NA	TRBJ2-1	TRBV29-1	NA
TGTGCCAGCTCGGGCGGGTCTGCTCAAGAGACCCAGTACTTC	CASSGGSAQETQYF	NA	TRBJ2-5	TRBV6-5	NA
TGTGCCAGCAGCCCGAGGACTAGCGGGAGGGCCGGCGGGGAGCTGTTTTTT	CASSPRTSGRAGGELFF	few	TRBJ2-2	TRBV5-6	TRBD2
TGCGCCAGCAGTGAGTCGGGTTCCTCTTGGCAGTACTTC	CASSESGSSWQYF	NA	TRBJ2-7	TRBV10-1	NA
TGTGCCAGCACTTTACTAGCGGGGCGCAATGAGCAGTTCTTC	CASTLLAGRNEQFF	NA	TRBJ2-1	TRBV6-4	TRBD2
TGTGCCAGCAGCTTCCGGGACTGGGGGGCCTACGAGCAGTACTTC	CASSFRDWGAYEQYF	medium-sized	TRBJ2-7	TRBV7-9	NA
TGTGCCTGGAGTAGGCAGGGGGCTCCAACCGGGGAGCTGTTTTTT	CAWSRQGAPTGELFF	NA	TRBJ2-2	TRBV30	TRBD1
TGTGCCAGCAGTCCGGAGGACAGGGCAGAGGCTAACTATGGCTACACCTTC	CASSPEDRAEANYGYTF	few	TRBJ1-2	TRBV27	TRBD1
TGTGCCAGCAGTGAATTAGTCAGCTCCTATAATTCACCCCTCCACTTT	CASSELVSSYNSPLHF	NA	TRBJ1-6	TRBV6-1	NA
TGTGCCAGCTCACCCCGATGGACACAAGAGACCCAGTACTTC	CASSPRWTQETQYF	large	TRBJ2-5	TRBV18	NA
TGTGCCAGCTCACCGGGACAGGGGGTCCAAGAGACCCAGTACTTC	CASSPGQGVQETQYF	NA	TRBJ2-5	TRBV18	TRBD1
TGTGCCAGCAGATCTAGCGGGGTTAGCTCCTACAATGAGCAGTTCTTC	CASRSSGVSSYNEQFF	NA	TRBJ2-1	TRBV6-6	TRBD2
TGTGCCAGCAGGAGAACAGGGGTTGGGGCCAACGTCCTGACTTTC	CASRRTGVGANVLTF	NA	TRBJ2-6	TRBV6-1	TRBD1
TGTGCCAGCAGGGAAAATCAGCCCCAGCATTTT	CASRENQPQHF	NA	TRBJ1-5	TRBV6-2/TRBV6-3	NA
TGTGCCAGCAGTGAAAGGTCCTACCTCGGGGGCTACACCTTC	CASSERSYLGGYTF	once	TRBJ1-2	TRBV6-5	NA
TGTGCCAGCTCGCCACCCTTTACTTCAAGGGCAGAGACCCAGTACTTC	CASSPPFTSRAETQYF	few	TRBJ2-5	TRBV18	NA
TGCAGTGCTCCGACGACGGGGTTCACCGGGGAGCTGTTTTTT	CSAPTTGFTGELFF	NA	TRBJ2-2	TRBV20-1	NA
TGTGCCAGCAGCCCAGCCGGGACAGGGGATGCTTTCTTT	CASSPAGTGDAFF	NA	TRBJ1-1	TRBV5-4	TRBD1
TGTGCCAGCAGGGGACAGGGATCTGGTCAGCCCCAGCATTTT	CASRGQGSGQPQHF	NA	TRBJ1-5	TRBV6-1	TRBD1
TGCAGCGTTGAAGTTACTGCGGGTGGCTACACCTTC	CSVEVTAGGYTF	NA	TRBJ1-2	TRBV29-1	NA
TGTGCCAGCAGCCCCATTGCGGGAGGGGACGAGACCCAGTACTTC	CASSPIAGGDETQYF	NA	TRBJ2-5	TRBV27	TRBD2
TGCAGCGTTGAAAGGGGAGGACTGTATGAAAACATTCAGTACTTC	CSVERGGLYENIQYF	NA	TRBJ2-4	TRBV29-1	NA
TGTGCCAGCAGCCCCCGCGGGGTTAGCACAGATACGCAGTATTTT	CASSPRGVSTDTQYF	few	TRBJ2-3	TRBV11-3	NA
TGTGCCAGCAGTTCAGGGGCCAGGAAGGCTGGGGCCAACGTCCTGACTTTC	CASSSGARKAGANVLTF	NA	TRBJ2-6	TRBV28	NA
TGCAGCGTTGGAATGGAAGACAGCCATAGCAATCAGCCCCAGCATTTT	CSVGMEDSHSNQPQHF	NA	TRBJ1-5	TRBV29-1	NA
TGTGCCAGTACTAGCGGGGACGCCTACGAGCAGTACTTC	CASTSGDAYEQYF	NA	TRBJ2-7	TRBV19	TRBD2
TGTGCCACCAGTGATTCAATTTCAGGGGATGGCTACACCTTC	CATSDSISGDGYTF	NA	TRBJ1-2	TRBV24-1	NA
TGTGCCAGCAGTGGCGGACAGGGCCTCTTC	CASSGGQGLF	once	TRBJ2-7	TRBV6-4	TRBD1
TGTGCCAGTAACACAGGGGGGTTCAATGAGCAGTTCTTC	CASNTGGFNEQFF	NA	TRBJ2-1	TRBV19	TRBD1
TGTGCCAGCAGCACTACCGGGACAGGGGACACCGGGGAGCTGTTTTTT	CASSTTGTGDTGELFF	NA	TRBJ2-2	TRBV11-1	TRBD1
TGCAGCGTTGAAGATCCACAGGCGTCGGGGTACGAGCAGTACTTC	CSVEDPQASGYEQYF	medium-sized	TRBJ2-7	TRBV29-1	NA
TGTGCCAGCAGTGACACCGACACCGGGGAGCTGTTTTTT	CASSDTDTGELFF	NA	TRBJ2-2	TRBV6-5	NA